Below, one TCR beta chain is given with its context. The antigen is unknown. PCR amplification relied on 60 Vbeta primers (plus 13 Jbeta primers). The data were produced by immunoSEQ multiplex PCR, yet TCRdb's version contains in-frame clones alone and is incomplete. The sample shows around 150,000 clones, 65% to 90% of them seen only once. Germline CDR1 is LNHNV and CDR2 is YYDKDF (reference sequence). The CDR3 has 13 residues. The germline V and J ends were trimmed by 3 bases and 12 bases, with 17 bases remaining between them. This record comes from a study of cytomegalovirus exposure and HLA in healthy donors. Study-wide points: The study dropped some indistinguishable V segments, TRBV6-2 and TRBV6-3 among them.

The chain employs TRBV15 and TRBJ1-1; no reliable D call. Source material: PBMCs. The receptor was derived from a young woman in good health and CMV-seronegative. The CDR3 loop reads CATSSSRAAGTFF. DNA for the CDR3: TGTGCCACCAGCAGCTCCAGAGCGGCTGGGACTTTCTTT.